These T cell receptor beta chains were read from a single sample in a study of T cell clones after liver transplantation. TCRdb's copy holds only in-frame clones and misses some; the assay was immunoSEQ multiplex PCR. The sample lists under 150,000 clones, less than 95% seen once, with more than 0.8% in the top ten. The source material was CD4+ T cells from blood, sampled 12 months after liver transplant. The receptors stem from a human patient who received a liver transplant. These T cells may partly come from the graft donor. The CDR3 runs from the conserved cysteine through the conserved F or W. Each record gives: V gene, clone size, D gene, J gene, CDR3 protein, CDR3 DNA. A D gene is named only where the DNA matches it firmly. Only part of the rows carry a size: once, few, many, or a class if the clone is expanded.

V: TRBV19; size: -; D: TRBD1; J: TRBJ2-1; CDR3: CASSIGTGEQFF; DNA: TGTGCCAGTAGTATTGGGACAGGGGAACAGTTCTTC
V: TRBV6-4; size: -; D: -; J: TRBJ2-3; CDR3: CASSEEGLGTQYF; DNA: TGTGCCAGCAGTGAAGAGGGTTTGGGTACGCAGTATTTT
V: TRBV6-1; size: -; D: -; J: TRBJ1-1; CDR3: CASSEMQYAFF; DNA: TGTGCCAGCAGTGAAATGCAGTACGCTTTCTTT
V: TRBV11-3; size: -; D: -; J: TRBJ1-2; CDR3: CASTPRSGGGYTF; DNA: TGTGCCAGCACCCCCCGGTCGGGGGGTGGCTACACCTTC
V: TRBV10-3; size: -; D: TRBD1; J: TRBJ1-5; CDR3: CAISGTGGSQPQHF; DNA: TGTGCCATCAGCGGGACAGGGGGCAGTCAGCCCCAGCATTTT
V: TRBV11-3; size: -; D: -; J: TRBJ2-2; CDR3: CASSSTGSVTGELFF; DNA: TGTGCCAGCAGCTCAACAGGGTCCGTCACCGGGGAGCTGTTTTTT
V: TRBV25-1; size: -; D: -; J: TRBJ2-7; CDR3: CACQAPGIYEQYF; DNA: TGTGCCTGCCAGGCCCCGGGGATCTACGAGCAGTACTTC
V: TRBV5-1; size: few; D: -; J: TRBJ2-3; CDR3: CASSFLNLADTQYF; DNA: TGCGCCAGCAGCTTCTTGAATCTGGCAGATACGCAGTATTTT
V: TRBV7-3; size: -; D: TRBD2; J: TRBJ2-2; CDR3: CASSPSRSSGTGELFF; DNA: TGTGCCAGCAGCCCCTCGAGGTCTAGCGGCACCGGGGAGCTGTTTTTT
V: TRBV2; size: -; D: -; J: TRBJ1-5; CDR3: CASSEKGIQPQHF; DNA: TGTGCCAGCAGTGAAAAGGGTATTCAGCCCCAGCATTTT
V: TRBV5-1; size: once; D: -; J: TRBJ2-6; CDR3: CASSLEIPGANVLTF; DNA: TGCGCCAGCAGCTTGGAAATCCCTGGGGCCAACGTCCTGACTTTC
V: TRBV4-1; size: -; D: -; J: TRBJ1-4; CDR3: CASSQDSDRRANEKLFF; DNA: TGCGCCAGCAGCCAAGATTCAGATAGAAGGGCTAATGAAAAACTGTTTTTT
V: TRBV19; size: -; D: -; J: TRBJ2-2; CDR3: CASSRGRGLASGNTGELFF; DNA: TGTGCCAGTAGTCGGGGCAGGGGGCTCGCTAGCGGGAACACCGGGGAGCTGTTTTTT
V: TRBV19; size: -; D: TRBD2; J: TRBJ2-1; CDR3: CASRETSGRDNEQFF; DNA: TGTGCCAGTAGGGAGACTAGCGGGAGAGACAATGAGCAGTTCTTC
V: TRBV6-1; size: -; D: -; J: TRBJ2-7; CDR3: CASSAAQGTYEQYF; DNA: TGTGCCAGCAGTGCGGCCCAGGGTACCTACGAGCAGTACTTC
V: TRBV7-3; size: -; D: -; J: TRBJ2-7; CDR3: CASSLGGGGFYEQYF; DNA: TGTGCCAGCAGCTTAGGAGGAGGGGGATTCTACGAGCAGTACTTC
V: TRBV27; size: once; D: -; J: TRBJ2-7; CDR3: CASCRSGNEQYF; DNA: TGTGCCAGCTGTCGGTCTGGCAACGAGCAGTACTTC
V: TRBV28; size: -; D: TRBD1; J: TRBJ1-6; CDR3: CASKAGGISPLHF; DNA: TGTGCCAGCAAGGCAGGGGGCATTTCACCCCTCCACTTT
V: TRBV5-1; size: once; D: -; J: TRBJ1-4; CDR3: CASSLVAGIENEKLFF; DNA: TGCGCCAGCAGCTTGGTGGCGGGGATCGAGAATGAAAAACTGTTTTTT
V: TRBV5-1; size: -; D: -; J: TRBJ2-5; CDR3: CASSGGTANKETQYF; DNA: TGCGCCAGCAGCGGGGGGACAGCAAACAAAGAGACCCAGTACTTC
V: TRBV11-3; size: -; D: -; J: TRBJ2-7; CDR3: CASSLQGGLYEQYF; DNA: TGTGCCAGCAGCTTACAGGGGGGGCTCTACGAGCAGTACTTC
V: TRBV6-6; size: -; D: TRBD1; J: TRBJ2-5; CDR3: CASSQTGNQETQYF; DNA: TGTGCCAGCAGCCAGACAGGGAACCAAGAGACCCAGTACTTC
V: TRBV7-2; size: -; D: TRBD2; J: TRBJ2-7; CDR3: CASSLVAGSIYEQYF; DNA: TGTGCCAGCAGCTTAGTAGCGGGTAGCATCTACGAGCAGTACTTC
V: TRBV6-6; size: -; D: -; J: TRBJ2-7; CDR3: CASSYSDQGLGYEQYF; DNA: TGTGCCAGCAGTTACTCGGATCAGGGATTAGGGTACGAGCAGTACTTC
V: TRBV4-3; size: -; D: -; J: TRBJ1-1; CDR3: CASSQVGTGDTEAFF; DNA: TGCGCCAGCAGCCAAGTTGGTACGGGAGACACTGAAGCTTTCTTT
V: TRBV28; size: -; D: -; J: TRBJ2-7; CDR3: CASSQEGAGQYYEQYF; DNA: TGTGCCAGCAGTCAGGAGGGGGCGGGCCAGTACTACGAGCAGTACTTC
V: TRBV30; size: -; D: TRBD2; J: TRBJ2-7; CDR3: CAWTRNSGSRNEQYF; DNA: TGTGCCTGGACCCGAAATAGCGGGAGTAGGAACGAGCAGTACTTC
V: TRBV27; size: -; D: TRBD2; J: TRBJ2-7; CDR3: CASSLGLAGGYEQYF; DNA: TGTGCCAGCAGTCTGGGACTAGCGGGAGGGTACGAGCAGTACTTC
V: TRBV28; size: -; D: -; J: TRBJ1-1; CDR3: CASRRGQRTEAFF; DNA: TGTGCCAGCAGGCGAGGACAGAGGACTGAAGCTTTCTTT
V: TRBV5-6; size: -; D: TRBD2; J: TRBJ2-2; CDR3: CASSSSLGRGTGELFF; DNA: TGTGCCAGCAGCTCCTCGTTAGGGAGGGGAACCGGGGAGCTGTTTTTT
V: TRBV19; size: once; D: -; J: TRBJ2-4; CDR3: CASTTGQRDIQYF; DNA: TGTGCCAGTACCACAGGACAGAGGGACATTCAGTACTTC
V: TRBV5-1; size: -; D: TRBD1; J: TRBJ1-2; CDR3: CASSPSGQTYGYTF; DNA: TGCGCCAGCAGCCCCTCGGGACAGACCTATGGCTACACCTTC
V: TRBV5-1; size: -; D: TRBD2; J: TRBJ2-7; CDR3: CASSLGGGRAEYEQYF; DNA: TGCGCCAGCAGCCTGGGCGGCGGGAGGGCCGAGTACGAGCAGTACTTC
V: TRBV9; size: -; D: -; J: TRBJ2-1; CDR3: CASSPSRGNEQFF; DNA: TGTGCCAGCAGCCCCTCTCGCGGCAATGAGCAGTTCTTC
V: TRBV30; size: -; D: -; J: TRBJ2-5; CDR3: CAWSPGAETQYF; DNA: TGTGCCTGGAGCCCTGGAGCTGAGACCCAGTACTTC
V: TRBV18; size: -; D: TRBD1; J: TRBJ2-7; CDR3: CASSSRDRVSYEQYF; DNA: TGTGCCAGCTCATCCCGGGACAGGGTCTCCTACGAGCAGTACTTC
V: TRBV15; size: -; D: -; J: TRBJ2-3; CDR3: CATSRDLGSPDTQYF; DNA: TGTGCCACCAGCAGAGATCTTGGTAGCCCCGATACGCAGTATTTT
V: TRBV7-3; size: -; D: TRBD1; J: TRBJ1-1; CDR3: CASSSGGGTEAFF; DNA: TGTGCCAGCAGCTCAGGGGGAGGCACTGAAGCTTTCTTT
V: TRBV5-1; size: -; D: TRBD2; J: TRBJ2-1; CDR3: CASSLATSGNNEQFF; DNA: TGCGCCAGCAGCCTGGCTACTAGCGGGAACAATGAGCAGTTCTTC
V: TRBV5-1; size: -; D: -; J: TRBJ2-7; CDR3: CASSPALGGYEQYF; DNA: TGCGCCAGCAGCCCGGCCCTGGGGGGCTACGAGCAGTACTTC
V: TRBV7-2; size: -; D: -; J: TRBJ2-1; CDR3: CASSLMARGDEQFF; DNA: TGTGCCAGCAGCCTCATGGCTAGGGGGGATGAGCAGTTCTTC
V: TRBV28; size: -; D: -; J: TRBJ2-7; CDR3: CASSLMTESYEQYF; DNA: TGTGCCAGCAGTTTAATGACGGAGTCCTACGAGCAGTACTTC
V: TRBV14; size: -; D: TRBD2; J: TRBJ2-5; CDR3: CASSQATSGSWGETQYF; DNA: TGTGCCAGCAGCCAAGCGACTAGCGGGAGTTGGGGAGAGACCCAGTACTTC
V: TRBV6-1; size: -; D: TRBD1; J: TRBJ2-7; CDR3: CASILQGAGSYEQYF; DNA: TGTGCCAGCATTTTACAGGGGGCGGGTTCCTACGAGCAGTACTTC
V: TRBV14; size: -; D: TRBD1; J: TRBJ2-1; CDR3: CASSHLLPQGAYEQFF; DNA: TGTGCCAGCAGCCACCTGCTACCCCAGGGGGCCTATGAGCAGTTCTTC
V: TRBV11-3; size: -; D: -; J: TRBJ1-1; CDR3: CASSLLQGDTEAFF; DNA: TGTGCCAGCAGCTTACTACAGGGCGATACTGAAGCTTTCTTT
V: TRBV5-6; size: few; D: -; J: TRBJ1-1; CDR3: CASSRRGTEAFF; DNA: TGTGCCAGCAGTCGACGAGGCACTGAAGCTTTCTTT
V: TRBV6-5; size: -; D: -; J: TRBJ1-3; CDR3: CASSYSYRSSGNTIYF; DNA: TGTGCCAGCAGTTACTCCTACAGGAGCTCTGGAAACACCATATATTTT
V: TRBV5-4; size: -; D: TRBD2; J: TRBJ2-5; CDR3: CASSSSTSGSPRGGETQYF; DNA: TGTGCCAGCAGCTCTTCGACTAGCGGGAGCCCCCGGGGAGGCGAGACCCAGTACTTC
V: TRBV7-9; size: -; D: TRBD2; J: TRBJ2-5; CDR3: CASRGSGRAPETQYF; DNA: TGTGCCAGCAGAGGAAGCGGGAGGGCCCCGGAGACCCAGTACTTC
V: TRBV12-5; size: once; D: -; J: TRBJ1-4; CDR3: CASGHNRGFEKLFF; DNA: TGTGCTAGTGGTCACAATCGGGGATTTGAAAAACTGTTTTTT
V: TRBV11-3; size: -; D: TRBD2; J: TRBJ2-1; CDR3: CASSLGLGRLAGIYNEQFF; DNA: TGTGCCAGCAGCTTAGGCCTAGGCCGACTAGCGGGGATCTACAATGAGCAGTTCTTC
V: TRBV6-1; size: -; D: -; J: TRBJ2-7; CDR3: CASSQEHSYEQYF; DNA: TGTGCCAGCAGTCAGGAACACTCCTACGAGCAGTACTTC
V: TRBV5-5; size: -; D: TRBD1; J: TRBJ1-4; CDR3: CASSPGQSPEKLFF; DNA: TGTGCCAGCAGCCCGGGACAGTCTCCTGAAAAACTGTTTTTT
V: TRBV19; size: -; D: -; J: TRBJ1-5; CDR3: CASSMDTVSNQPQHF; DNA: TGTGCCAGTAGTATGGATACTGTTAGCAATCAGCCCCAGCATTTT
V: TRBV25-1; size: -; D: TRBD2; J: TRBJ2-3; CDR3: CASSDLRAGSTDTQYF; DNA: TGTGCCAGCAGTGATCTCCGAGCGGGGTCCACAGATACGCAGTATTTT
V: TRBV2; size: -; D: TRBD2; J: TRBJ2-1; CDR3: CASSKTSGRHNEQFF; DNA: TGTGCCAGCAGCAAGACTAGCGGGAGGCACAATGAGCAGTTCTTC
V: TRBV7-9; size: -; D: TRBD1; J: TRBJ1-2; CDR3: CASSVGQNYGYTF; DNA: TGTGCCAGCAGCGTGGGACAGAACTATGGCTACACCTTC